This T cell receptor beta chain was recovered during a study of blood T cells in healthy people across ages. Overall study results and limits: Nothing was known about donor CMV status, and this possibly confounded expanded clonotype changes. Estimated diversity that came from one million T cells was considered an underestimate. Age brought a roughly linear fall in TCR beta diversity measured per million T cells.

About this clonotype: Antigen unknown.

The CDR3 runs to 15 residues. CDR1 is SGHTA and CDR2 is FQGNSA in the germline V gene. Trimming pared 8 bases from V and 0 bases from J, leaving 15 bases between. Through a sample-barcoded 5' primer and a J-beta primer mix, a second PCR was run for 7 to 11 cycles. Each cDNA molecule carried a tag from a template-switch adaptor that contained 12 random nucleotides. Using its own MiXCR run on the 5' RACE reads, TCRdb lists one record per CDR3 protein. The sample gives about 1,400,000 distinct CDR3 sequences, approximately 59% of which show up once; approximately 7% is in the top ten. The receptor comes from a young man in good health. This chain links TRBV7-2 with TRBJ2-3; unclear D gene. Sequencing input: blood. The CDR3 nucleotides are TGTGCCAGCCCTCTGACTGCTACTAGCACAGATACGCAGTATTTT. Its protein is CASPLTATSTDTQYF. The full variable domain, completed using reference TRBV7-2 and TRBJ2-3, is GAGVSQSPSNKVTEKGKDVELRCDPISGHTALYWYRQSLGQGLEFLIYFQGNSAPDKSGLPSDRFSAERTGGSVSTLTIQRTQQEDSAVYLCASPLTATSTDTQYFGPGTRLTVL.